This T cell receptor beta chain was profiled in a study of early stage breast cancer tumors. Assay used: immunoSEQ multiplex PCR; TCRdb lists only in-frame clones, some missing. The table includes tens of thousands of clones, about 80% detected once. The V and J ends lost 4 bases and 2 bases, in that order; junction bases with no gene match: 9. CDR1 and CDR2 (germline): SGHRS, YFSETQ. This CDR3 is 16 amino acids long. The sequenced sample was blood. The V call is TRBV5-1, the J call TRBJ2-1; 7 bases fit TRBD2. The receptor comes from a person between 55 and 69 years old with breast cancer. The CDR3 loop reads CASSPMGSGAYNEQFF. CDR3 DNA sequence: TGCGCCAGCAGCCCCATGGGGAGCGGGGCCTACAATGAGCAGTTCTTC. The full variable domain, with the rest looked up from reference TRBV5-1 and TRBJ2-1, is KAGVTQTPRYLIKTRGQQVTLSCSPISGHRSVSWYQQTPGQGLQFLFEYFSETQRNKGNFPGRFSGRQFSNSRSEMNVSTLELGDSALYLCASSPMGSGAYNEQFFGPGTRLTVL.